A single sample gave rise to the 3 T cell receptor beta chains below, sequenced in a study of T cells in women clearing cervical HPV infection. The assay was immunoSEQ multiplex PCR, and TCRdb's table has in-frame clones only and misses some. Found here are about 20,000 clones; the top ten clones hold approximately 5.3%. Sequencing was carried out using blood buffy coat. These receptors all come from a woman between 18 and 70 years old with a cervical HPV16 infection that either progressed to CIN3+ or cleared (not recorded which).

Remarks on this clone: The sequence runs out 3 residues before the end of the CDR3; the remainder is reconstructed from the germline J gene. The chain is built from TRBV20-1 and TRBJ2-3; D is perhaps TRBD2 (6 bases). Germline V gene data show CDR1 as DFQATT and CDR2 as SNEGSKA (reference sequence). The CDR3 totals 14 residues. Trimming cost V 3 bases and J 2 bases, with 12 bases left between them. CDR3 DNA, as far as it was read: TGCAGTGCTAGTTACCGGGACTTCACAGATACG. This gives the protein CSASYRDFTDT. The whole CDR3 reads CSASYRDFTDTQYF.

Concerning this clone itself: Read coverage stops 3 residues before the CDR3 terminus; the germline J gene supplies the remainder. The V call is TRBV20-1, the J call TRBJ1-6; D is unclear. CDR1 DFQATT and CDR2 SNEGSKA come from the germline V gene (reference sequence). The CDR3 length is 15 residues. The germline V and J ends were trimmed by 1 base and 0 bases, with 7 bases remaining between them. The CDR3 protein is CSARGQSSYNSPLHF. The CDR3 bases that were read are TGCAGTGCTAGAGGGCAGAGCTCCTATAATTCACCC.

Turning to this clone: The CDR3 goes on 3 residues after the read ends, and that part is filled in from the germline J gene. V usage is TRBV7-3 and J usage is TRBJ2-6; weak D call: TRBD1 (6 bases). CDR3 length equals 15 residues. Germline values: CDR1 SGHTA, CDR2 FQGTGA. V gave up 5 bases and J gave up 1 base, with 9 bases separating them. CDR3 DNA (partial): TGTGCCAGCAGCCGGGACAAATCTGGGGCCAACGTC. It encodes CASSRDKSGANV. The entire CDR3 reads CASSRDKSGANVLTF. The entire variable domain, with the rest obtained from reference TRBV7-3 and TRBJ2-6, is as follows: GAGVSQTPSNKVTEKGKYVELRCDPISGHTALYWYRQSLGQGPEFLIYFQGTGAADDSGLPNDRFFAVRPEGSVSTLKIQRTERGDSAVYLCASSRDKSGANVLTFGAGSRLTVL.